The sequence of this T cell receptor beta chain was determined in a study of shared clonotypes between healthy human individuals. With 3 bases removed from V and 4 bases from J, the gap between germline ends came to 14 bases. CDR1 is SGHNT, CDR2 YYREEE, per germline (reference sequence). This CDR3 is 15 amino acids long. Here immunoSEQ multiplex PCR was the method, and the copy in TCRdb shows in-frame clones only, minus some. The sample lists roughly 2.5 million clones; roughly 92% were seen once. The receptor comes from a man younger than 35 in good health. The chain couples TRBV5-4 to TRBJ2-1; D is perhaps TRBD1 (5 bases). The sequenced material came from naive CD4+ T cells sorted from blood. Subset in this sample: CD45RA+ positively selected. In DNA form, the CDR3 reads TGTGCCAGCAGCTCGGTAGGGGTCTCTTACAATGAGCAGTTCTTC. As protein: CASSSVGVSYNEQFF.